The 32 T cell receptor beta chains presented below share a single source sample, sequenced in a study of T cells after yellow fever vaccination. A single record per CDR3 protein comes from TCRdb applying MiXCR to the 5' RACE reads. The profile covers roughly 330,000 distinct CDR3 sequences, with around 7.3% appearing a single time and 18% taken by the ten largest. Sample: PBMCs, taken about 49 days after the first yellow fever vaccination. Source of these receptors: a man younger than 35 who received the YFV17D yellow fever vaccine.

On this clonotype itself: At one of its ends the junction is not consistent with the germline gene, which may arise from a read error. CDR3 nucleotides: TGTGCAAGCTCACCAACAAGGGACAAGGCTGAAGCTTTCTTT. Encoded protein: CASSPTRDKAEAFF. The chain is built from TRBV18 and TRBJ1-1, with a possible D match to TRBD1 (6 bases). This CDR3 comprises 14 residues. Germline CDR1 KGHSH, CDR2 LQKENI.

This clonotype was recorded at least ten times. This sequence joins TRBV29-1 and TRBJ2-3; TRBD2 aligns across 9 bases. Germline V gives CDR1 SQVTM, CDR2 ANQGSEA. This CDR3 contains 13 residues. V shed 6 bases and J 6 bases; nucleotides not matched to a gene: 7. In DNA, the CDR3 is TGCAGCGTGGGTAGACTAGCGGCGGATACGCAGTATTTT. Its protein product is CSVGRLAADTQYF.

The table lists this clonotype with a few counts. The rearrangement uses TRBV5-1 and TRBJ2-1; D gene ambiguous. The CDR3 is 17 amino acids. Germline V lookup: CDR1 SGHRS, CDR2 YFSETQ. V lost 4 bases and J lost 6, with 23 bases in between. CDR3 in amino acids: CASSAPRVGHGPNEQFF. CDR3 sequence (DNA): TGCGCCAGCAGCGCCCCCCGAGTAGGGCATGGCCCCAATGAGCAGTTCTTC. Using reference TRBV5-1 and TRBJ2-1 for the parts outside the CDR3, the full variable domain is KAGVTQTPRYLIKTRGQQVTLSCSPISGHRSVSWYQQTPGQGLQFLFEYFSETQRNKGNFPGRFSGRQFSNSRSEMNVSTLELGDSALYLCASSAPRVGHGPNEQFFGPGTRLTVL.

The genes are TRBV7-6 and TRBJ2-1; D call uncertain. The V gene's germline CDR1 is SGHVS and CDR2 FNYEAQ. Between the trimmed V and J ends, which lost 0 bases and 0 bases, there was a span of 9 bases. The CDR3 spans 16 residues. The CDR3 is CASSLAYGSSYNEQFF. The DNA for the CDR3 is TGTGCCAGCAGCTTAGCGTACGGCAGCTCCTACAATGAGCAGTTCTTC. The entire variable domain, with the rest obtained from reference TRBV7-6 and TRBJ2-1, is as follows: GAGVSQSPRYKVTKRGQDVALRCDPISGHVSLYWYRQALGQGPEFLTYFNYEAQQDKSGLPNDRFSAERPEGSISTLTIQRTEQRDSAMYRCASSLAYGSSYNEQFFGPGTRLTVL.

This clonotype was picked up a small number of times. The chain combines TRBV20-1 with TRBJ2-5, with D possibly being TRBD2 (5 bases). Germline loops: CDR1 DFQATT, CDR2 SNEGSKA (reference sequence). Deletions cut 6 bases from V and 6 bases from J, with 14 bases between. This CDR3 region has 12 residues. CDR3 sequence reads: CSAEEEGQTQYF. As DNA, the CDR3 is TGCAGTGCCGAAGAAGAGGGCCAGACCCAGTACTTC.

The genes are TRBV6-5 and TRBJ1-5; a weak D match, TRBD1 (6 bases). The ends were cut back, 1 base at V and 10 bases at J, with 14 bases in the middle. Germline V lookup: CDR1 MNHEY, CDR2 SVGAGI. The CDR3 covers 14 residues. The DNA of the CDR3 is TGTGCCAGCAGTTACTGGGGGGCGCAGTTCCCCCAGCATTTT. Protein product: CASSYWGAQFPQHF.

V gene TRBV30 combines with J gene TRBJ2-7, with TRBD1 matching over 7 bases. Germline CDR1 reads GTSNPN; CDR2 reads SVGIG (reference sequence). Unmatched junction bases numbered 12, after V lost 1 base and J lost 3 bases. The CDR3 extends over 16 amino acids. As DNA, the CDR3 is TGTGCCTGGAGTGGCCTCGGTGAGGGGGCATACTACGAGCAGTACTTC. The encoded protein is CAWSGLGEGAYYEQYF.

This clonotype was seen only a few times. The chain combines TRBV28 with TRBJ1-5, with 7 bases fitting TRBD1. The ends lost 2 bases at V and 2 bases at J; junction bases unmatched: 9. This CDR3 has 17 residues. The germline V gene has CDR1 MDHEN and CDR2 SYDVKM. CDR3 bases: TGTGCCAGCAGTTTAGTAGGGGGCCTGGGGGGCAATCAGCCCCAGCATTTT. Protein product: CASSLVGGLGGNQPQHF.

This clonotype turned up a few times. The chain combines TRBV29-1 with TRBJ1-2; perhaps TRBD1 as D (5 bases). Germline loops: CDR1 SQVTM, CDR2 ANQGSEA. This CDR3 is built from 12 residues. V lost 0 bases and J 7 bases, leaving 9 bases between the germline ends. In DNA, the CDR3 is TGCAGCGTTGAAGATAGGAGGGGTGGCTACACCTTC. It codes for CSVEDRRGGYTF.

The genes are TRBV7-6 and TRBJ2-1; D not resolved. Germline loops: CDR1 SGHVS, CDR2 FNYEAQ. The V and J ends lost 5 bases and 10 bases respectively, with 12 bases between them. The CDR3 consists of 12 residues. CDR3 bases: TGTGCCAGCAGCCCTCCGTATAAGGAGCAGTTCTTC. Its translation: CASSPPYKEQFF.

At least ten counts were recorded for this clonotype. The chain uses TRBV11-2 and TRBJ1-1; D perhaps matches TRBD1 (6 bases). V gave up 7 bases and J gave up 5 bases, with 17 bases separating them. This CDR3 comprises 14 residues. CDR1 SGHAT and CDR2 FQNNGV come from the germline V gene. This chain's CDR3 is CASTPWGGLTEAFF. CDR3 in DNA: TGTGCCAGCACCCCTTGGGGGGGGCTAACTGAAGCTTTCTTT.

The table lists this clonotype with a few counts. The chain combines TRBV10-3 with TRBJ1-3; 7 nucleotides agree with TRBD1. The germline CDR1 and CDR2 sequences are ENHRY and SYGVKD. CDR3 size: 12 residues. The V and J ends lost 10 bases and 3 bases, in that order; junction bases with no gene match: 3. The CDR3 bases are TGTGCCAGCGACAGGGATGGAAACACCATATATTTT. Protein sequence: CASDRDGNTIYF.

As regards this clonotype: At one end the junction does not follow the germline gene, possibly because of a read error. This chain's CDR3 is CASSNGAYNEQFF. Here the CDR3 DNA reads TGTGCCAGCTCAAACGGGGCCTATAATGAGCAGTTCTTC. The J gene is TRBJ2-1, the V gene TRBV18, with D perhaps assigned TRBD1 or TRBD2 (5 bases each). The CDR3 contains 13 residues. Germline-derived CDR1 and CDR2 are KGHSH and LQKENI.

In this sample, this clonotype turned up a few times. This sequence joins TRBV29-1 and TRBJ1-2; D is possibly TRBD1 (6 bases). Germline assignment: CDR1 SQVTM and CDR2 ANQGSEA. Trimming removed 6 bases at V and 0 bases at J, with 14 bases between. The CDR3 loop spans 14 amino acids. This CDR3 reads CSVWTARSNYGYTF. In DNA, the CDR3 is TGCAGCGTATGGACAGCCCGTTCTAACTATGGCTACACCTTC.

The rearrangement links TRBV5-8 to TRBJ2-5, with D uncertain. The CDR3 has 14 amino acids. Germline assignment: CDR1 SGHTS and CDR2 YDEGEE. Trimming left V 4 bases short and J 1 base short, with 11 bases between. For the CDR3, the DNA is TGTGCCAGCAGCCGGGCCAAGATCCAAGAGACCCAGTACTTC. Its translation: CASSRAKIQETQYF.

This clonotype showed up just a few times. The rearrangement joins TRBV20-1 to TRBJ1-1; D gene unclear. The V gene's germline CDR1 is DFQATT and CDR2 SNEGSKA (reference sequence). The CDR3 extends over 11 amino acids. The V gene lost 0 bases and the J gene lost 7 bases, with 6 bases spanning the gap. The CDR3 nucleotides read TGCAGTGCTAGAGATGAAATTGAAGCTTTCTTT. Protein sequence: CSARDEIEAFF.

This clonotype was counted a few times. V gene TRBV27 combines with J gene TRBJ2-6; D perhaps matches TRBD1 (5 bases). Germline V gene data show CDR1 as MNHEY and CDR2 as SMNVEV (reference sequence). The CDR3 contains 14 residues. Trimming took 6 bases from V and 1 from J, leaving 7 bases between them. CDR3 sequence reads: CASRPGSGANVLTF. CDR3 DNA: TGTGCCAGCAGACCAGGGTCTGGGGCCAACGTCCTGACTTTC.

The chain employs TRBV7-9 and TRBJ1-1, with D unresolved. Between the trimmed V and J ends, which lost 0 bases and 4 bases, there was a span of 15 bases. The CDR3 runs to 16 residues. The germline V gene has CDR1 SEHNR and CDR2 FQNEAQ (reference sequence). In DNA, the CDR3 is TGTGCCAGCAGCTTAGCAGGTAGAGGGCAAGCCACTGAAGCTTTCTTT. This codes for CASSLAGRGQATEAFF.

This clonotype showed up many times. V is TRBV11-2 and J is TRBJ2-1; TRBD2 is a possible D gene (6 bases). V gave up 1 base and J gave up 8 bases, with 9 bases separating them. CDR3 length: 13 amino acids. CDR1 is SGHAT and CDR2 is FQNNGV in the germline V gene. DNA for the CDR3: TGTGCCAGCAGCTTAGTAGCGGTGGATGAGCAGTTCTTC. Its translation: CASSLVAVDEQFF.

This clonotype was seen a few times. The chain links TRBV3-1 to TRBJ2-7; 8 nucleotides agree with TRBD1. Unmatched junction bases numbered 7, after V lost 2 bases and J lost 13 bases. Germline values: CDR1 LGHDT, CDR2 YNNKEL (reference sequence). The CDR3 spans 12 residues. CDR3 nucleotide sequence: TGTGCCAGCAGCCAAAACGGACAGGGCTCTTACTTC. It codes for CASSQNGQGSYF.

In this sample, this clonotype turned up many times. DNA for the CDR3: TGTGCCATCAGTGTCACGAAAGGAACGTATGGATACTACGAGCAGTACTTC. It encodes CAISVTKGTYGYYEQYF. The chain uses TRBV10-3 and TRBJ2-7; D is undetermined. Germline-derived CDR1 and CDR2 are ENHRY and SYGVKD. V lost 4 bases and J 3 bases, leaving 22 bases between the germline ends. The CDR3 loop spans 17 amino acids.

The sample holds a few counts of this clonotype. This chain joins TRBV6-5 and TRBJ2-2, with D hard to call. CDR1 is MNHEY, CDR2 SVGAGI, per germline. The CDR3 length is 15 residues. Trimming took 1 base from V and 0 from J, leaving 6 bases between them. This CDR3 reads CASSYWAANTGELFF. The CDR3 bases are TGTGCCAGCAGTTACTGGGCAGCGAACACCGGGGAGCTGTTTTTT.

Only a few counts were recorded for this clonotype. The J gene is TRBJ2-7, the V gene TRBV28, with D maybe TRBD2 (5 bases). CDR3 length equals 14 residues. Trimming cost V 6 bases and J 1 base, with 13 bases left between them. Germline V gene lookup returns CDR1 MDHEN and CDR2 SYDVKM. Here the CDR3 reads CASREAGDSYEQYF. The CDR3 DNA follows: TGTGCCAGCAGGGAGGCAGGCGATTCCTACGAGCAGTACTTC.

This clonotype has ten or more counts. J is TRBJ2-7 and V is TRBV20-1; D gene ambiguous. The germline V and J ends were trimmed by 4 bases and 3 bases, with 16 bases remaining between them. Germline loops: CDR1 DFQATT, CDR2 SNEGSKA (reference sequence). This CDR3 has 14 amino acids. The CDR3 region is CSAIKPSIYYEQYV. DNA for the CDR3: TGCAGTGCTATAAAGCCCTCCATATACTACGAGCAGTACGTC.

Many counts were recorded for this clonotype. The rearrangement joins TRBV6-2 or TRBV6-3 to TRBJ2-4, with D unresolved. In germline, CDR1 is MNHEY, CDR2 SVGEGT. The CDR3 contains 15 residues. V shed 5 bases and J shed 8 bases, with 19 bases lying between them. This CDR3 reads CASSRLDLIGYIQYF. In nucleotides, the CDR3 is TGTGCCAGCAGTAGACTGGACCTAATCGGGTACATTCAGTACTTC.

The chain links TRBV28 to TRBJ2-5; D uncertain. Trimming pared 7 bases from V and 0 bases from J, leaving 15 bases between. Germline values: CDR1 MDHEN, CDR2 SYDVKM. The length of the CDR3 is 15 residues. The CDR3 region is CASKPTEWYQETQYF. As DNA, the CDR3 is TGTGCCAGCAAACCGACTGAGTGGTACCAAGAGACCCAGTACTTC.

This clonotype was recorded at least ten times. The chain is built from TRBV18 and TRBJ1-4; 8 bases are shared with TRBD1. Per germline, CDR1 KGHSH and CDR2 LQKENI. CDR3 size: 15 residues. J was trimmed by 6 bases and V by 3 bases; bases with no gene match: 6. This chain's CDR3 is CASSPRQGIYEKLFF. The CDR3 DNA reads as TGTGCCAGCTCACCCAGACAGGGGATATATGAAAAACTGTTTTTT.

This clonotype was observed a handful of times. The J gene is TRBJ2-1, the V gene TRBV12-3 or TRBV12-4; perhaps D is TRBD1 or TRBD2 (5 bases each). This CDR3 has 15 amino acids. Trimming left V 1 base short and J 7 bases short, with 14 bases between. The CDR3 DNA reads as TGTGCCAGCAGTTTAGGGGGGATAGATGGGAATGAGCAGTTCTTC. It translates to CASSLGGIDGNEQFF.

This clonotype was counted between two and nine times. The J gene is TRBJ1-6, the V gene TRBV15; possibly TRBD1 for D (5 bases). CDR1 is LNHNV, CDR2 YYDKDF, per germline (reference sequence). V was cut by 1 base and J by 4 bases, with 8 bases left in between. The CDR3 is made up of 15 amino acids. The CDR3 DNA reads TGTGCCACCAGCAGAGCCGGGGGTTATAATTCACCCCTCCACTTT. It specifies CATSRAGGYNSPLHF.

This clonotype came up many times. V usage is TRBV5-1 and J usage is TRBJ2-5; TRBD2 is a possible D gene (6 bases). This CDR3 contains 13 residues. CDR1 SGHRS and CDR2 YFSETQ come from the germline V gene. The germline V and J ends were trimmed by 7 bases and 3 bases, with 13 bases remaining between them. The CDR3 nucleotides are TGCGCCAGCGCCGACGGCGGGAAAGAGACCCAGTACTTC. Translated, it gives CASADGGKETQYF.

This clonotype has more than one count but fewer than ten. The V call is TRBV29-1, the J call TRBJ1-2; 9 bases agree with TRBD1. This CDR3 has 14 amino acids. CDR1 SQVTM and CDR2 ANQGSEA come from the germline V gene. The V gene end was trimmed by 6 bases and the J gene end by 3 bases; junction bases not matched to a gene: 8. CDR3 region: CSVGRQGEDYGYTF. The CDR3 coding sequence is TGCAGCGTAGGGAGACAGGGGGAAGACTATGGCTACACCTTC.

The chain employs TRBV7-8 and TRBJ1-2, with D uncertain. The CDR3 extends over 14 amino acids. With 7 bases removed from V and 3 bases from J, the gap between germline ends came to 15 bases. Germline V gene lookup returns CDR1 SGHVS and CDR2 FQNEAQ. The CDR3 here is CASTRATVDYGYTF. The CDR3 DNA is TGTGCCAGCACCCGCGCGACCGTGGACTATGGCTACACCTTC.